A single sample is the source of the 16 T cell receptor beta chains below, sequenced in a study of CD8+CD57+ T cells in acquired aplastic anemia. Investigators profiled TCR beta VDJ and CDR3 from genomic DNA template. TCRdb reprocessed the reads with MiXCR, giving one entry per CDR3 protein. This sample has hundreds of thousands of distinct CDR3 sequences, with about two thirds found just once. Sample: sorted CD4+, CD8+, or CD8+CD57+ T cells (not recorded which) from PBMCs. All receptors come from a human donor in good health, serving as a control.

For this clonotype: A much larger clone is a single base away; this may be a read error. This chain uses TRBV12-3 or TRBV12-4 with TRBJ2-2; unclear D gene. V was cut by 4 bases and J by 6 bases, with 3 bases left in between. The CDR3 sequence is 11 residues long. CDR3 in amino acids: CASSYSGELFF. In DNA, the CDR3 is TGTGCCAGCAGTTACTCCGGGGAGCTGTTTTTT.

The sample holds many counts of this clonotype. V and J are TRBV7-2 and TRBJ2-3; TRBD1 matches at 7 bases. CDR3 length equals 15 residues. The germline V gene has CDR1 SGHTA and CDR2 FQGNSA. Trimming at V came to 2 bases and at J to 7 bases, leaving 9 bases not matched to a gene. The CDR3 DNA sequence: TGTGCCAGCAGCTTACAGGCAGGGGGTAGGAATACGCAGTATTTT. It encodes CASSLQAGGRNTQYF.

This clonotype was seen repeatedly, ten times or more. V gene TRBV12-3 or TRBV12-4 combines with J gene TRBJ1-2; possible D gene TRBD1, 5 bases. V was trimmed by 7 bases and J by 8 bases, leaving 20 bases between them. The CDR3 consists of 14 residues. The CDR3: CASKPGLKSEGYTF. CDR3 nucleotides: TGTGCCAGCAAACCGGGACTGAAATCTGAAGGCTACACCTTC.

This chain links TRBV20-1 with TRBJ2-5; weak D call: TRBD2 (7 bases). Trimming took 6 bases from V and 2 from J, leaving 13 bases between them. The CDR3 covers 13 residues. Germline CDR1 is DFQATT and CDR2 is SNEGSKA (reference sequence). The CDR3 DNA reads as TGCAGTGCGGGGGGGGGCACACAAGAGACCCAGTACTTC. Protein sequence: CSAGGGTQETQYF.

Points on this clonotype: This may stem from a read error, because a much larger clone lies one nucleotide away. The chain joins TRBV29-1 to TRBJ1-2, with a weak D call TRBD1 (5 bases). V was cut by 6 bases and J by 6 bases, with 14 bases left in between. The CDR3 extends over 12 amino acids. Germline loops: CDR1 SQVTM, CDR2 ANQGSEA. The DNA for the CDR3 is TGCAGCGTCGGGGGACGGAGGAATGGCTACACCTTC. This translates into CSVGGRRNGYTF. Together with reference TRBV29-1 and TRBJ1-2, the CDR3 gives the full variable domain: SAVISQKPSRDICQRGTSLTIQCQVDSQVTMMFWYRQQPGQSLTLIATANQGSEATYESGFVIDKFPISRPNLTFSTLTVSNMSPEDSSIYLCSVGGRRNGYTFGSGTRLTVV.

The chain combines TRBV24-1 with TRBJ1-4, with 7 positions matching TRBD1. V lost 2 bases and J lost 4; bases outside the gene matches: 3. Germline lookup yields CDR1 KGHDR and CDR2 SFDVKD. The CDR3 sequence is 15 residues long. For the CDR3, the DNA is TGTGCCACCAGTGATTCCGACAGGGATAATGAAAAACTGTTTTTT. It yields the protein CATSDSDRDNEKLFF.

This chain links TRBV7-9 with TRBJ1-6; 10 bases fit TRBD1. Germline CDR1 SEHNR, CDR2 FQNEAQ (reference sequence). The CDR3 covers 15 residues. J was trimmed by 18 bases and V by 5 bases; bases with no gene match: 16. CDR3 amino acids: CASSVGQGQSGYPHF. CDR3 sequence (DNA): TGTGCCAGCAGCGTGGGACAGGGGCAAAGCGGCTACCCCCACTTT.

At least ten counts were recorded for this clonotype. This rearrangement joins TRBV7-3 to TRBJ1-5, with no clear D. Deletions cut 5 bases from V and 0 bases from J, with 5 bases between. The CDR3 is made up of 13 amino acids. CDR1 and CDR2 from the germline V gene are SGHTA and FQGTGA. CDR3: CASSQDSNQPQHF. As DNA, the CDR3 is TGTGCCAGCAGCCAAGATAGCAATCAGCCCCAGCATTTT.

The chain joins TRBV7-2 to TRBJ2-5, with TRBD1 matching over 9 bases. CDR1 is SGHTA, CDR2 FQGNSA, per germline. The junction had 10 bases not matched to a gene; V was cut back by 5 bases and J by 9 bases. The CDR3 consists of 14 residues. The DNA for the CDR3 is TGTGCCAGCAGCATGACAGGGGGGGAACAGCCCCAGTACTTC. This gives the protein CASSMTGGEQPQYF. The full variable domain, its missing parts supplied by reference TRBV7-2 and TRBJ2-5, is GAGVSQSPSNKVTEKGKDVELRCDPISGHTALYWYRQSLGQGLEFLIYFQGNSAPDKSGLPSDRFSAERTGGSVSTLTIQRTQQEDSAVYLCASSMTGGEQPQYFGPGTRLLVL.

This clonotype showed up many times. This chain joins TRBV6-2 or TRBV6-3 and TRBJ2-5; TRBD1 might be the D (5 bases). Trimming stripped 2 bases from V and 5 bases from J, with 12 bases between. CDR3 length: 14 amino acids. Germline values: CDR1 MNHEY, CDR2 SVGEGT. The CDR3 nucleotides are TGTGCCAGCAGTTACAGTGGGGCTTGGGAGACCCAGTACTTC. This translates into CASSYSGAWETQYF.

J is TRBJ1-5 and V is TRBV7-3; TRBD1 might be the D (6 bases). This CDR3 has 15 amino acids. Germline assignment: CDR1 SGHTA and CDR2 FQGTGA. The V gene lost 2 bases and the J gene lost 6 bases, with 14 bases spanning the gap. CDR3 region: CASSLALSGAQPQHF. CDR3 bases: TGTGCCAGCAGCTTAGCGTTGTCAGGGGCTCAGCCCCAGCATTTT.

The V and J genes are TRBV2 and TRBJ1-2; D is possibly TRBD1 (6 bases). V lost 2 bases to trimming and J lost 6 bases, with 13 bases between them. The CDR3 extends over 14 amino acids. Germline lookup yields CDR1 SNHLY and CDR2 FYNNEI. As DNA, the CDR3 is TGTGCCAGCAGTGAAAGGGGGGGAGGGAATGGCTACACCTTC. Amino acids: CASSERGGGNGYTF.

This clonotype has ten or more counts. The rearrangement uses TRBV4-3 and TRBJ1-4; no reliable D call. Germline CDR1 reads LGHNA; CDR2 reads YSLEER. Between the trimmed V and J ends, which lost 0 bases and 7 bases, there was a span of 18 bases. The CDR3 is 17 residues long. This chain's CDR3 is CASSQDGSDAEIEKLFF. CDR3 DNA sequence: TGCGCCAGCAGCCAAGACGGATCGGACGCGGAGATTGAAAAACTGTTTTTT.

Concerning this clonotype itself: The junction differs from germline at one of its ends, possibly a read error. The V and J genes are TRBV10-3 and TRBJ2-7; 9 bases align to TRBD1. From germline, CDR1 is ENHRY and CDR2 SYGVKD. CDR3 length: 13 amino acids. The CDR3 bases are TGTGTCATCAGTACAGGGGGCCAGAACGAGCAGTACTTC. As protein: CVISTGGQNEQYF.

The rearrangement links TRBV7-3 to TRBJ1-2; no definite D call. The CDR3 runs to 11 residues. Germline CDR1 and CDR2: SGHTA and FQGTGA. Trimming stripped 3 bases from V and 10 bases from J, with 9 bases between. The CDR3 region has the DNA TGTGCCAGCAGCTTCATGGAGCTCTACACCTTC. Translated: CASSFMELYTF.

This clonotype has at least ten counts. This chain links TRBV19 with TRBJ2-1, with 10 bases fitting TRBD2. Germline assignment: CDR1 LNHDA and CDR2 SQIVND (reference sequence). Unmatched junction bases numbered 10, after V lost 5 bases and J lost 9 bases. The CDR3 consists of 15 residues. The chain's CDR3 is CASSPAGGPGSEQFF. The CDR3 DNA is TGTGCCAGTAGTCCAGCGGGGGGGCCGGGAAGTGAGCAGTTCTTC.